The 7 T cell receptor beta chains reported below all come from one sample, sequenced in a study of cytomegalovirus exposure and HLA in healthy donors. Primers: 60 Vbeta forward and 13 Jbeta reverse. TCRdb keeps only in-frame clones here, not all; method: immunoSEQ multiplex PCR. Of about 130,000 clones in the sample, about three quarters were seen once. Sequenced sample: PBMCs. These receptor sequences come from a woman between 40 and 50 years old in good health and CMV-seronegative.

The CDR3 here is CASSLIKGVGYGYTF. The DNA for the CDR3 is TGTGCCAGCAGTTTAATAAAGGGAGTGGGCTATGGCTACACCTTC. The genes are TRBV28 and TRBJ1-2, with D hard to call. From germline, CDR1 is MDHEN and CDR2 SYDVKM. CDR3 length equals 15 residues. The V end lost 2 bases, the J end lost 4 bases, and 14 bases lay between the germline ends.

V gene TRBV2 combines with J gene TRBJ1-1; D call uncertain. CDR1 SNHLY and CDR2 FYNNEI come from the germline V gene. The CDR3 totals 12 residues. V shed 6 bases and J shed 1 base, with 6 bases lying between them. CDR3 in DNA: TGTGCCAGCAGGGGCCCGAACACTGAAGCTTTCTTT. Its protein is CASRGPNTEAFF.

The chain has TRBV6-1 and TRBJ1-4; TRBD1 aligns across 8 bases. CDR1 MNHNS and CDR2 SASEGT come from the germline V gene. V shed 6 bases and J 7 bases; nucleotides not matched to a gene: 10. This CDR3 comprises 15 residues. The CDR3 reads CASSLPGGDGEKLFF. In nucleotides, the CDR3 is TGTGCCAGCAGCCTCCCAGGGGGCGATGGTGAAAAACTGTTTTTT.

CDR3 sequence: CAITGTGKYEQFF. The CDR3 coding sequence is TGTGCCATAACCGGGACAGGGAAATATGAGCAGTTCTTC. V and J are TRBV28 and TRBJ2-1; 9 bases align to TRBD1. CDR1 is MDHEN, CDR2 SYDVKM, per germline. The trim removed 10 bases at V and 8 bases at J, leaving 9 bases unmatched. The length of the CDR3 is 13 residues.

This clone was recorded a few times. This chain uses TRBV27 with TRBJ2-3, with TRBD2 matching 7 bases. This CDR3 contains 15 residues. V shed 2 bases, J shed 1 base, and the junction held 3 bases outside the gene matches. Germline CDR1 is MNHEY and CDR2 is SMNVEV (reference sequence). The CDR3 sequence is CASSLVSGGTDTQYF. The DNA for the CDR3 is TGTGCCAGCAGTTTAGTGAGCGGGGGCACAGATACGCAGTATTTT.

The V and J genes are TRBV2 and TRBJ2-7, with 8 bases aligning to TRBD1. Trimming removed 10 bases from V and 0 bases from J; junction bases left unmatched: 5. Germline V gene data show CDR1 as SNHLY and CDR2 as FYNNEI. CDR3 length: 13 residues. CDR3 amino acids: CANRDRSSYEQYF. The CDR3 DNA follows: TGTGCCAACCGGGACAGGAGCTCCTACGAGCAGTACTTC.

The V gene is TRBV19, the J gene TRBJ2-3; the D gene is possibly TRBD2 (5 bases). The CDR3 sequence is 15 residues long. Per germline, CDR1 LNHDA and CDR2 SQIVND (reference sequence). Trimming removed 5 bases from V and 3 bases from J, with 15 bases in between. The CDR3 DNA sequence: TGTGCCAGTAGTGCCCCAGCGGATCTTACAGATACGCAGTATTTT. This encodes CASSAPADLTDTQYF. Drawing the rest from reference TRBV19 and TRBJ2-3, the complete variable domain is DGGITQSPKYLFRKEGQNVTLSCEQNLNHDAMYWYRQDPGQGLRLIYYSQIVNDFQKGDIAEGYSVSREKKESFPLTVTSAQKNPTAFYLCASSAPADLTDTQYFGPGTRLTVL.